This TCR beta chain was found in a study of vaccination effects on CD4 cells after COVID-19. This clone appeared a single time. The antigen remains undetermined. Whole-study findings and limits: Just 1 of 255 vaccine-induced clones in healthy recipients was cross-reactive. Late post-vaccination, clones induced by infection and those induced by vaccine underwent marked clonal contraction.

Antigen-specific CD4+ T cells were first expanded with viral peptide pools by the ViraFEST assay and only then sequenced. Researchers isolated CD4+ T cells once less than 13 days of culture had elapsed. Each participant was administered two doses of either the BNT162b2 or the mRNA-1273 vaccine. There are 14 residues in the CDR3. Between the trimmed V and J ends, which lost 0 bases and 5 bases, there was a span of 10 bases. CDR1 is LGHDT and CDR2 is YNNKEL in the germline V gene (reference sequence). Sequencing was performed with immunoSEQ multiplex PCR; in TCRdb, only in-frame clones are kept and a portion is missing. The sample lists tens of thousands of clones, roughly 80% occurring once.

The starting material was CD4+ T cells from PBMCs cultured with HCoV-OC43 spike peptides, obtained after COVID-19 vaccination. Subset of the sample: HCoV-OC43 spike overlapping peptide pool stimulation. The TCR comes from a human donor who received a COVID-19 vaccine. This chain uses TRBV3-1 (or the pseudogene TRBV3-2) with TRBJ1-2; D is unclear. In DNA form, the CDR3 reads TGTGCCAGCAGCCAAGATTTTTTGCGGTATGGCTACACCTTC. This encodes CASSQDFLRYGYTF.